This entry lists 2 T cell receptor beta chains sequenced from one sample in a study of blood T cell repertoires in COVID-19. Libraries were prepared by immunoSEQ multiplex PCR; TCRdb keeps only in-frame clonotypes and omits some of them. The table has about 92,000 clones, around 85% seen once. Source material: peripheral blood. Source of these receptors: a woman over 75 with active or convalescent COVID-19.

V gene TRBV7-2 combines with J gene TRBJ1-3, with a tentative D call TRBD1 (6 bases). The germline gives CDR1 SGHTA, CDR2 FQGNSA. Between the trimmed V and J ends, which lost 5 bases and 4 bases, there was a span of 18 bases. This CDR3 has 16 residues. The CDR3 here is CASSLHGGGQGNTIYF. Written as DNA, the CDR3 is TGTGCCAGCAGCCTCCACGGCGGGGGCCAGGGAAACACCATATATTTT.

This clone was detected only a few times. V gene TRBV5-1 combines with J gene TRBJ2-7; the D gene is possibly TRBD2 (5 bases). The CDR3 totals 17 residues. Per germline, CDR1 SGHRS and CDR2 YFSETQ. V shed 4 bases and J shed 3 bases, with 23 bases lying between them. In DNA form, the CDR3 reads TGCGCCAGCAGCCCGGAGTCCGGACTCGCACTTTACTACGAGCAGTACTTC. Encoded protein: CASSPESGLALYYEQYF.